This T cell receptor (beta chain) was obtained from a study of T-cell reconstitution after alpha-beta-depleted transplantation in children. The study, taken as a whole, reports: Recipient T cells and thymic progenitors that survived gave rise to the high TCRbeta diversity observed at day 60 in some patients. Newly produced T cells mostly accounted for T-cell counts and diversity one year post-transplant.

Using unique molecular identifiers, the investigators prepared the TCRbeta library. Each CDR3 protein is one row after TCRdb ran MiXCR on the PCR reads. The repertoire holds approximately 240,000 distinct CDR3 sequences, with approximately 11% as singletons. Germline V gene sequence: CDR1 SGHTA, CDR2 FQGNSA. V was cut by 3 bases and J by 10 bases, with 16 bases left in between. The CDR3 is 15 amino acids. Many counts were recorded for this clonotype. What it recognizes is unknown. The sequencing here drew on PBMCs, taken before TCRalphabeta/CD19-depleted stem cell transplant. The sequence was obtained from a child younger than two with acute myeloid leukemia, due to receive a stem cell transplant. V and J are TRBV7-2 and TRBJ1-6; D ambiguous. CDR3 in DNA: TGTGCCAGCAGCTTTCCCCCCGCGGGGAGGTCACCCCTCCACTTT. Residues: CASSFPPAGRSPLHF.